The 25 T cell receptor beta chains given below trace back to one sample, sequenced in a study of cytomegalovirus exposure and HLA in healthy donors. 13 Jbeta primers and 60 Vbeta primers were used for the PCR. The assay was immunoSEQ multiplex PCR, and TCRdb's table has in-frame clones only and misses some. The sample lists some 100,000 clones, approximately 74% occurring once. Sequenced sample: PBMCs. These receptors were collected from an older woman in good health and CMV-seropositive.

This clone was counted a few times. The rearrangement joins TRBV25-1 to TRBJ2-1, with TRBD2 identical over 8 bases. J was trimmed by 14 bases and V by 5 bases; bases with no gene match: 5. This CDR3 has 11 amino acids. The V gene's germline CDR1 is MGHDK and CDR2 SYGVNS. The CDR3 DNA sequence: TGTGCCAGCAGTACGGGGGGGAAGGAGTTCTTC. Its translation: CASSTGGKEFF.

The chain uses TRBV5-6 and TRBJ2-7; 7 bases align to TRBD1. The CDR3 is 13 residues long. With V trimmed by 2 bases and J by 4 bases, 3 bases remained unmatched. The germline V gene has CDR1 SGHDT and CDR2 YYEEEE. CDR3 bases: TGTGCCAGCAGCTTCGGGACAGATTACGAGCAGTACTTC. Its protein product is CASSFGTDYEQYF.

This sequence joins TRBV6-1 and TRBJ2-7, with TRBD1 identical over 8 bases. This CDR3 spans 15 amino acids. Germline V lookup: CDR1 MNHNS, CDR2 SASEGT. Trimming at V came to 4 bases and at J to 1 base, leaving 6 bases not matched to a gene. Here the CDR3 DNA reads TGTGCCAGCAGTGTGCCCCGGGACAGGTCCTACGAGCAGTACTTC. Its translation: CASSVPRDRSYEQYF.

The V call is TRBV5-1, the J call TRBJ2-1; 11 nucleotides match TRBD1. Trimming took 4 bases from V and 8 from J; bases not matched to a gene: 5. CDR3 length: 14 amino acids. Germline CDR1 is SGHRS and CDR2 is YFSETQ. CDR3 protein: CASSPGQGAHEQFF. In DNA form, the CDR3 reads TGCGCCAGCAGCCCCGGACAGGGGGCGCATGAGCAGTTCTTC.

The table lists this clone with a few counts. The chain carries TRBV6-1 and TRBJ2-5; maybe TRBD2 (6 bases). With 9 bases removed from V and 2 bases from J, the gap between germline ends came to 16 bases. The CDR3 contains 14 residues. Germline V gene sequence: CDR1 MNHNS, CDR2 SASEGT. The DNA of the CDR3 is TGTGCCAGTTTGATGGGAGGTCAGCAAGAGACCCAGTACTTC. This sequence encodes CASLMGGQQETQYF.

The CDR3 DNA reads TGTGCCAGCAGCGACCCGGGACAGGGAGTCAACGAGCAGTACTTC. Its translation: CASSDPGQGVNEQYF. The chain has TRBV6-6 and TRBJ2-7; 9 nucleotides match TRBD1. V lost 6 bases, J lost 5 bases, and 11 bases stayed unmatched. Germline lookup yields CDR1 MNHNY and CDR2 SVGAGI (reference sequence). CDR3 size: 15 residues.

J is TRBJ2-7 and V is TRBV28; 11 nucleotides agree with TRBD1. Germline CDR1 is MDHEN and CDR2 is SYDVKM. The CDR3 has 15 residues. V dropped 0 bases and J dropped 4; count of bases not matched to a gene: 2. The CDR3: CASSLWGQGDYEQYF. Written as DNA, the CDR3 is TGTGCCAGCAGTTTATGGGGACAGGGGGATTACGAGCAGTACTTC.

This chain uses TRBV9 with TRBJ1-1; 8 bases line up with TRBD1. This CDR3 spans 17 amino acids. V dropped 4 bases and J dropped 0; count of bases not matched to a gene: 11. Germline loops: CDR1 SGDLS, CDR2 YYNGEE. CDR3 sequence: CASSPLGMTGVNTEAFF. CDR3 nucleotides: TGTGCCAGCAGCCCCCTGGGTATGACAGGGGTGAACACTGAAGCTTTCTTT. The full variable domain, completed using reference TRBV9 and TRBJ1-1, is DSGVTQTPKHLITATGQRVTLRCSPRSGDLSVYWYQQSLDQGLQFLIQYYNGEERAKGNILERFSAQQFPDLHSELNLSSLELGDSALYFCASSPLGMTGVNTEAFFGQGTRLTVV.

This clone showed up just a few times. The chain uses TRBV7-2 and TRBJ2-3, with D perhaps matching TRBD2 (6 bases). The CDR3 is made up of 15 amino acids. Trimming took off 4 bases at V and 2 bases at J, with 13 bases between the two ends. Germline lookup yields CDR1 SGHTA and CDR2 FQGNSA. The CDR3 loop is CASSSSLANTDTQYF. DNA for the CDR3: TGTGCCAGCAGCTCCTCACTAGCTAACACAGATACGCAGTATTTT.

This clone was observed a handful of times. This chain uses TRBV10-2 with TRBJ1-2, with no clear D. The CDR3 extends over 15 amino acids. V was shortened by 4 bases and J by 1 base, with 13 bases between the two germline ends. The germline V gene encodes CDR1 WSHSY and CDR2 SAAADI. The CDR3 sequence is CASSGSATINYGYTF. The CDR3 bases are TGCGCCAGCAGTGGCAGCGCAACGATTAACTATGGCTACACCTTC.

This chain uses TRBV19 with TRBJ1-1; 10 bases map to TRBD1. Losses at the gene ends were 7 bases for V and 1 base for J; bases not matched to a gene: 6. The CDR3 extends over 15 amino acids. CDR1 LNHDA and CDR2 SQIVND come from the germline V gene (reference sequence). The CDR3 region is CASNWDRGPNTEAFF. The CDR3 region has the DNA TGTGCCAGTAATTGGGACAGGGGCCCGAACACTGAAGCTTTCTTT.

Concerning this clone: The junction departs from germline at one end; a sequencing error may be responsible. The genes are TRBV7-3 and TRBJ2-1; maybe TRBD1 (6 bases). CDR3 length equals 13 residues. Per germline, CDR1 SGHTA and CDR2 FQGTGA. The CDR3 loop is CASSAPQGREQFF. CDR3 sequence (DNA): TGTGCCAGCAGCGCCCCACAGGGAAGGGAGCAATTCTTC.

The V call is TRBV12-5, the J call TRBJ1-5, with TRBD1 identical over 8 bases. Germline CDR1 LGHNT, CDR2 FRNRAP. Trimming cost V 3 bases and J 6 bases; bases outside gene matches: 4. The CDR3 has 14 residues. Here the CDR3 DNA reads TGTGCTAGTGGTTTCGGACAGGGAGGTCAGCCCCAGCATTTT. Translating gives CASGFGQGGQPQHF.

The chain recombines TRBV7-3 with TRBJ1-3, with D perhaps matching TRBD1 (5 bases). Germline values: CDR1 SGHTA, CDR2 FQGTGA. V dropped 5 bases and J dropped 1 base, with 15 bases sitting between them. The CDR3 runs to 16 residues. Here the CDR3 reads CASSPGGSGSGNTIYF. DNA for the CDR3: TGTGCCAGCAGCCCCGGGGGATCAGGGTCTGGAAACACCATATATTTT. The entire variable domain, with the rest obtained from reference TRBV7-3 and TRBJ1-3, is as follows: GAGVSQTPSNKVTEKGKYVELRCDPISGHTALYWYRQSLGQGPEFLIYFQGTGAADDSGLPNDRFFAVRPEGSVSTLKIQRTERGDSAVYLCASSPGGSGSGNTIYFGEGSWLTVV.

V is TRBV11-2 and J is TRBJ2-7; 8 bases agree with TRBD2. This CDR3 comprises 15 residues. Germline V lookup: CDR1 SGHAT, CDR2 FQNNGV. V dropped 3 bases and J dropped 3; count of bases not matched to a gene: 7. Here the CDR3 DNA reads TGTGCCAGCAGCTTCAGGAGCGGGAGCGGCTACGAGCAGTACTTC. It codes for CASSFRSGSGYEQYF.

The rearrangement links TRBV7-6 to TRBJ1-5, with 9 bases matching TRBD1. Per the germline V gene, CDR1 is SGHVS and CDR2 is FNYEAQ. This CDR3 has 16 residues. The J segment lost 5 bases and the V segment lost 5 bases, leaving 10 bases of the junction unmatched. The CDR3 nucleotides are TGTGCCAGCAGCCGACTCGACAGGGGGGTTCATCAGCCCCAGCATTTT. Its translation: CASSRLDRGVHQPQHF. Combining the CDR3 with reference TRBV7-6 and TRBJ1-5 gives the whole variable domain GAGVSQSPRYKVTKRGQDVALRCDPISGHVSLYWYRQALGQGPEFLTYFNYEAQQDKSGLPNDRFSAERPEGSISTLTIQRTEQRDSAMYRCASSRLDRGVHQPQHFGDGTRLSIL.

This clone was observed a handful of times. The chain couples TRBV28 to TRBJ2-5; TRBD1 agrees at 7 bases. Trimming at V came to 5 bases and at J to 4 bases, leaving 10 bases not matched to a gene. Per the germline V gene, CDR1 is MDHEN and CDR2 is SYDVKM. There are 15 residues in the CDR3. The CDR3 region is CASSHRGWAIETQYF. The CDR3 DNA follows: TGTGCCAGCAGTCACAGGGGATGGGCAATAGAGACCCAGTACTTC.

This clone was detected only a few times. The rearrangement links TRBV28 to TRBJ2-1; 9 nucleotides agree with TRBD1. The J segment lost 9 bases and the V segment lost 5 bases, leaving 17 bases of the junction unmatched. This CDR3 contains 17 residues. Per germline, CDR1 MDHEN and CDR2 SYDVKM. For the CDR3, the DNA is TGTGCCAGCAGTCCGTCCGGACAGGGGCAGAGTCGAGGTGAGCAGTTCTTC. It specifies CASSPSGQGQSRGEQFF.

This rearrangement joins TRBV11-2 to TRBJ2-7; 7 nucleotides agree with TRBD1. The CDR3 runs to 13 residues. V lost 6 bases to trimming and J lost 7 bases; unmatched junction nucleotides: 9. Looked up from germline, CDR1 is SGHAT and CDR2 is FQNNGV. CDR3 sequence reads: CASRGPRTGEQYF. The CDR3, as DNA: TGTGCCAGCAGGGGACCAAGGACAGGAGAGCAGTACTTC.

The gene calls are TRBV12-5 and TRBJ2-1, with 7 bases identical to TRBD2. V dropped 5 bases and J dropped 7; count of bases not matched to a gene: 5. CDR3 length equals 13 residues. The germline V gene encodes CDR1 LGHNT and CDR2 FRNRAP. The CDR3 bases are TGTGCTAGTGGTCTTCGGGGAGGGAATGAGCAGTTCTTC. It encodes CASGLRGGNEQFF.

The V call is TRBV28, the J call TRBJ1-2, with D perhaps matching TRBD1 (6 bases). Trimming took off 6 bases at V and 7 bases at J, with 18 bases between the two ends. CDR3 size: 14 residues. Germline-derived CDR1 and CDR2 are MDHEN and SYDVKM. This chain's CDR3 is CASRLQGQSGGYTF. DNA of the CDR3: TGTGCCAGCAGACTTCAGGGGCAGTCGGGTGGCTACACCTTC.

The J gene is TRBJ2-2, the V gene TRBV4-2, with 11 bases identical to TRBD2. In germline, CDR1 is LGHNA, CDR2 YNFKEQ. This CDR3 is 17 amino acids long. The junction had 8 bases not matched to a gene; V was cut back by 2 bases and J by 6 bases. CDR3 sequence reads: CASSQLAGGGVAGELFF. CDR3 in DNA: TGTGCCAGCAGCCAACTAGCGGGAGGCGGTGTAGCCGGGGAGCTGTTTTTT.

V and J are TRBV5-1 and TRBJ2-7; D is possibly TRBD1 (6 bases). Germline V gene sequence: CDR1 SGHRS, CDR2 YFSETQ. Trimming shortened V by 0 bases and J by 4 bases, and 14 bases separated the two germline ends. The CDR3 contains 15 residues. The CDR3 is CASSLALGTMYEQYF. The CDR3, as DNA: TGCGCCAGCAGCTTGGCTCTTGGGACAATGTACGAGCAGTACTTC.

The CDR3 protein is CASRTPTGVNGYTF. The CDR3 DNA follows: TGTGCCAGCAGAACCCCCACAGGGGTGAATGGCTACACCTTC. J is TRBJ1-2 and V is TRBV28; TRBD1 matches at 7 bases. The CDR3 has 14 residues. CDR1 and CDR2 (germline): MDHEN, SYDVKM. J gave up 6 bases and V 6 bases, and 10 bases lay outside the gene matches.

The chain is built from TRBV4-2 and TRBJ2-1, with 8 positions matching TRBD2. CDR3 length: 17 amino acids. The J segment lost 6 bases and the V segment lost 0 bases, leaving 10 bases of the junction unmatched. Germline V gene data show CDR1 as LGHNA and CDR2 as YNFKEQ. CDR3 sequence (DNA): TGTGCCAGCAGCCAAGAAGTGGGCGGGGGGCCAGGCAATGAGCAGTTCTTC. Amino acids: CASSQEVGGGPGNEQFF.